This TCR beta chain was observed in a study of blood T cell repertoires in COVID-19. Study-level background: The study drew acute and convalescent COVID-19 samples from the United States, Italy and Spain. Nucleic acid was either cDNA or gDNA, and it came from T cells, B-cell-depleted T cells, or PBMCs.

The CDR3 length is 15 residues. Germline assignment: CDR1 MNHEY and CDR2 SVGAGI. V dropped 0 bases and J dropped 5 bases, with 14 bases sitting between them. Authors' methods: Amplified reference gene primers provided the basis for estimating nucleated cell counts. Generated by immunoSEQ multiplex PCR, the TCRdb table keeps only in-frame clones and is missing some. The D gene and trimming were derived from the DNA, and the V and J assignments and clone size from that table. The repertoire has about 220,000 clones, roughly 80% of them found once; the top ten carry roughly 3%. The chain employs TRBV6-5 and TRBJ2-7, with TRBD2 as a possible D gene (6 bases). The source of this sequence is a woman in her 30s who had recovered from COVID-19. What was sequenced was peripheral blood. CDR3 protein: CASSYSESPGDEQYF. Here the CDR3 DNA reads TGTGCCAGCAGTTACTCTGAGTCCCCGGGGGACGAGCAGTACTTC.